This TCR beta chain was captured in a study of shared clonotypes between healthy human individuals. The CDR3 is 16 residues long. V shed 9 bases and J 8 bases; nucleotides not matched to a gene: 17. Per germline, CDR1 SGHRS and CDR2 YFSETQ. The method was immunoSEQ multiplex PCR; TCRdb's version includes in-frame clones alone and lacks a portion of them. The sample shows 2.5 million or so clones, just over 90% of them seen only once. The receptor was isolated from a man aged 18 to 35 in good health. The chain employs TRBV5-1 and TRBJ2-3, with TRBD2 matching over 11 bases. Source material: naive CD4+ T cells sorted from blood. Subset specified: CD45RA+ positively selected. The CDR3 DNA reads TGCGCCACAGCGGAATTAGCGGGAGGGCCATCAAGTACGCAGTATTTT. This gives the protein CATAELAGGPSSTQYF. The full variable domain, in which reference TRBV5-1 and TRBJ2-3 provide the parts outside the CDR3, is KAGVTQTPRYLIKTRGQQVTLSCSPISGHRSVSWYQQTPGQGLQFLFEYFSETQRNKGNFPGRFSGRQFSNSRSEMNVSTLELGDSALYLCATAELAGGPSSTQYFGPGTRLTVL.